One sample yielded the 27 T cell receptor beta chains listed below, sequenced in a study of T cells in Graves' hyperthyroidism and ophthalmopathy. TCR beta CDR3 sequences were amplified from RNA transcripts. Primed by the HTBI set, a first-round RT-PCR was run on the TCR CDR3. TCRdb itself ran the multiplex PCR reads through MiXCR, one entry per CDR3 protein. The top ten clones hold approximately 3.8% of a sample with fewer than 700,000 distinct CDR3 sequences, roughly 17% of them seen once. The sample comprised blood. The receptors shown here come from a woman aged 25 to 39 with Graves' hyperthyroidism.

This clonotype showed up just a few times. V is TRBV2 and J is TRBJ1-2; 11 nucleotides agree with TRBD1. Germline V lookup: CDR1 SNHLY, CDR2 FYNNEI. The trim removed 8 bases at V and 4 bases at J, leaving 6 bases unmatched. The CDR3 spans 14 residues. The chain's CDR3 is CASGQGAVFYGYTF. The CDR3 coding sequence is TGTGCCAGCGGACAGGGGGCTGTATTCTATGGCTACACCTTC.

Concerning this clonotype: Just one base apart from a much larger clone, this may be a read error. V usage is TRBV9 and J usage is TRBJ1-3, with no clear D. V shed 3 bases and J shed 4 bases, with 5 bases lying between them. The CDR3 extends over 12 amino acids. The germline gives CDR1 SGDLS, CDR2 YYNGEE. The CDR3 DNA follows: TGTGCCAGCAGCGCAGAAGGAAACACCATATATTTT. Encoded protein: CASSAEGNTIYF.

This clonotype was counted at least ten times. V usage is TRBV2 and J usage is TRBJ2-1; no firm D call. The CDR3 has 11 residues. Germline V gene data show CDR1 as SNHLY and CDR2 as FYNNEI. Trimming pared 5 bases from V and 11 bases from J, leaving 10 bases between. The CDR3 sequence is CASSIGQKQFF. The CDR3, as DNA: TGTGCCAGCAGTATTGGGCAGAAGCAGTTCTTC.

The chain's CDR3 is CASSLAPGVTGELFF. The CDR3 nucleotides read TGTGCCAGCAGCTTGGCCCCAGGGGTCACCGGGGAGCTGTTTTTT. The chain joins TRBV7-2 to TRBJ2-2, with D possibly matching TRBD1 (6 bases). V lost 3 bases and J lost 4, with 12 bases in between. The CDR3 runs 15 residues. Germline V lookup: CDR1 SGHTA, CDR2 FQGNSA.

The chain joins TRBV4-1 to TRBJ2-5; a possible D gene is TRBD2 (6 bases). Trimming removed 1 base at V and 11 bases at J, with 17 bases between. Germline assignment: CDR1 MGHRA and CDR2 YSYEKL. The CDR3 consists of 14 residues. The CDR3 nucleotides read TGCGCCAGCAGCCAAGCCTATACCCTAGCGACACAGTACTTC. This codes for CASSQAYTLATQYF.

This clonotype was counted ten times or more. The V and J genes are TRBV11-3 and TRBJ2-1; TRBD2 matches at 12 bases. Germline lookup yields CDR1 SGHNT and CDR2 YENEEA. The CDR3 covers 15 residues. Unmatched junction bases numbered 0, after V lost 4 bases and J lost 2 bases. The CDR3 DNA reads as TGTGCCAGCAGCTGGACTAGCGGGACCTACAATGAGCAGTTCTTC. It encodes CASSWTSGTYNEQFF.

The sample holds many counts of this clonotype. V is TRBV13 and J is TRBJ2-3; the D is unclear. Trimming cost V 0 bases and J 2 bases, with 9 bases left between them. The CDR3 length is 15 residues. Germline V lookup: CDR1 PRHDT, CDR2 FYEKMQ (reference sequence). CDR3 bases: TGTGCCAGCAGCTTAGGGCGGCAGACCACAGATACGCAGTATTTT. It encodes CASSLGRQTTDTQYF.

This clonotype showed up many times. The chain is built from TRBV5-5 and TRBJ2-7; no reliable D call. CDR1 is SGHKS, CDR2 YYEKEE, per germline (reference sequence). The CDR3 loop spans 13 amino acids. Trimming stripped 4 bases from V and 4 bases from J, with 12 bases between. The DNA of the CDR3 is TGTGCCAGCAGCGTGACAACTGGTTACGAGCAGTACTTC. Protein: CASSVTTGYEQYF.

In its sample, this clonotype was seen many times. Here the CDR3 DNA reads TGTGCCAGCAGTTCGGGACGGAGAATGCGCAACTATGGCTACACCTTC. It translates to CASSSGRRMRNYGYTF. The chain joins TRBV6-2 or TRBV6-3 to TRBJ1-2; tentative D call: TRBD1 (5 bases). In germline, CDR1 is MNHEY, CDR2 SVGEGT. The CDR3 contains 16 residues. Trimming took off 4 bases at V and 2 bases at J, with 17 bases between the two ends.

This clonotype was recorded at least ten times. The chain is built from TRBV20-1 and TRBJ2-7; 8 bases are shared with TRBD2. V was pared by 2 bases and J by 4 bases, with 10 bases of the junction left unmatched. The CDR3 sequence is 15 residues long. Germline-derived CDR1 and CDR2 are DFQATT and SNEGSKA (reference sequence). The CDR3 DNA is TGCAGTGCTAGATCCCACAGCGGGAGACGGTACGAGCAGTACTTC. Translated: CSARSHSGRRYEQYF.

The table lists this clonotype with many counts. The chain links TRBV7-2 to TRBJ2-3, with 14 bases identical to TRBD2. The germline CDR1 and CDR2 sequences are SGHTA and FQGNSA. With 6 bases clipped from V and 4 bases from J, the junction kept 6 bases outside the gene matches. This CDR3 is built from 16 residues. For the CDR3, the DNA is TGTGCCAGCAGAACGACTAGCGGGAGGGCCCCAGATACGCAGTATTTT. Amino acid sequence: CASRTTSGRAPDTQYF.

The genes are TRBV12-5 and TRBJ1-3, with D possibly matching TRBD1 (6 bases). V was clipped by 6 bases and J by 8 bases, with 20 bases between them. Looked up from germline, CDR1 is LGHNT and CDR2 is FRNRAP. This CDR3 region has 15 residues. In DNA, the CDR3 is TGTGCTAGTGGCGCTCAGGGGCGCGTTTGGGACACCATATATTTT. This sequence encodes CASGAQGRVWDTIYF.

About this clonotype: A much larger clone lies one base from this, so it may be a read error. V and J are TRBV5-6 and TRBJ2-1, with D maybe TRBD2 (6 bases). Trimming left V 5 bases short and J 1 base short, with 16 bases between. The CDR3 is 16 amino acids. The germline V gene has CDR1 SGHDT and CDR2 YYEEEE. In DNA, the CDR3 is TGTGCCAGCAGGCAACGGCTAGCGCATTCCTACAATGAGCAGTTCTTC. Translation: CASRQRLAHSYNEQFF.

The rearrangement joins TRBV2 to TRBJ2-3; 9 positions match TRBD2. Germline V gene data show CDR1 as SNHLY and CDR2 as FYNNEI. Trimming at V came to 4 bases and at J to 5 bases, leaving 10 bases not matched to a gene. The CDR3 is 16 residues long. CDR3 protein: CASSGSPSGMVDTQYF. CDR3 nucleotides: TGTGCCAGCAGTGGTTCGCCTAGCGGGATGGTAGATACGCAGTATTTT.

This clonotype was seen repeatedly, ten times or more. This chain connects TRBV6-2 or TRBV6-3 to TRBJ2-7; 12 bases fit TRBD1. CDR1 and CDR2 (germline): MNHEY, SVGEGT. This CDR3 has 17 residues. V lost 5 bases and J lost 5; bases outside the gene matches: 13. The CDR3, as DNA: TGTGCCAGCAGTCCCGGGACAGGGGGCTCCTGGGGGGACGAGCAGTACTTC. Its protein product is CASSPGTGGSWGDEQYF.

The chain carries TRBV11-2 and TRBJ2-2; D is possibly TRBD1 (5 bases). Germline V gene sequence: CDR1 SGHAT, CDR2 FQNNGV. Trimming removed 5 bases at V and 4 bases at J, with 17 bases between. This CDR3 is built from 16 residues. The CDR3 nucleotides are TGTGCCAGCAGCCCTACCTTTGGGGCGACCACCGGGGAGCTGTTTTTT. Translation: CASSPTFGATTGELFF.

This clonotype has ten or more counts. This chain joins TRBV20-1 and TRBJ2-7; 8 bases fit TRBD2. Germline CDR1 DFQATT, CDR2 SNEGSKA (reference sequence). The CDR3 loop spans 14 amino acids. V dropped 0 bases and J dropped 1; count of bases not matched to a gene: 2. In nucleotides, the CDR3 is TGCAGTGCTAGAGAACTAGCGGTGTCCTACGAGCAGTACTTC. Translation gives CSARELAVSYEQYF.

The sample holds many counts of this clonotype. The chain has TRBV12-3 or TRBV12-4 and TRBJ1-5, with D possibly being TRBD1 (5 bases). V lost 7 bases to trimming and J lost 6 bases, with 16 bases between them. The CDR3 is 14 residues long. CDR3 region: CASKKGEVGQPQHF. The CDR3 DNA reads TGTGCCAGCAAAAAAGGGGAGGTAGGTCAGCCCCAGCATTTT.

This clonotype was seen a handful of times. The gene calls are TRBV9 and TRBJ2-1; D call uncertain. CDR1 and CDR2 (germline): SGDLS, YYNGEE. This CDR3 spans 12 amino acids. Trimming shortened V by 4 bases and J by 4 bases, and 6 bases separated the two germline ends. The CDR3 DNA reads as TGTGCCAGCAGCAGAGTTTACAATGAGCAGTTCTTC. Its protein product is CASSRVYNEQFF.

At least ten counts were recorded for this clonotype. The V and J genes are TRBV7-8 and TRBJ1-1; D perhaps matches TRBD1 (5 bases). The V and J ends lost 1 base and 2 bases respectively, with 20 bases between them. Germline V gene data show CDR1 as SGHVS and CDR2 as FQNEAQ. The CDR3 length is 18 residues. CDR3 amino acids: CASSLGPRGGLTNTEAFF. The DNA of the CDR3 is TGTGCCAGCAGCTTAGGCCCTCGCGGGGGTCTTACCAACACTGAAGCTTTCTTT.

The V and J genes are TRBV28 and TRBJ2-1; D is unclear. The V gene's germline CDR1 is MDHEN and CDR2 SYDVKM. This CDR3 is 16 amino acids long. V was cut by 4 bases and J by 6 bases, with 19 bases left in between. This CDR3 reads CASSSIRSLEINEQFF. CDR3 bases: TGTGCCAGCAGTTCCATCAGGAGCCTAGAGATCAATGAGCAGTTCTTC.

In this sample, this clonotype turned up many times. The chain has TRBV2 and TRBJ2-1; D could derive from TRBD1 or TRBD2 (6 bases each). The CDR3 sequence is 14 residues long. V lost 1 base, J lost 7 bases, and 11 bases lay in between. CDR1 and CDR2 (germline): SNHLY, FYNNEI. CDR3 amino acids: CASSEGGAQNEQFF. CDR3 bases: TGTGCCAGCAGTGAAGGGGGGGCGCAGAATGAGCAGTTCTTC.

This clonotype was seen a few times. DNA for the CDR3: TGCAGTGTCCGGACCCAGAGCTCCTACAATGAGCAGTTCTTC. Encoded protein: CSVRTQSSYNEQFF. This chain connects TRBV20-1 to TRBJ2-1; D uncertain. This CDR3 is built from 14 residues. Trimming left V 7 bases short and J 0 bases short, with 13 bases between. Per the germline V gene, CDR1 is DFQATT and CDR2 is SNEGSKA (reference sequence).

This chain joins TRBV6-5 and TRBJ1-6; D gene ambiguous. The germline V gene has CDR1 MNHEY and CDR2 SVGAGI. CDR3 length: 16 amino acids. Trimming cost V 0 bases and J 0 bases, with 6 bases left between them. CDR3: CASSYSKSSYNSPLHF. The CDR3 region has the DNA TGTGCCAGCAGTTACTCGAAGAGCTCCTATAATTCACCCCTCCACTTT.

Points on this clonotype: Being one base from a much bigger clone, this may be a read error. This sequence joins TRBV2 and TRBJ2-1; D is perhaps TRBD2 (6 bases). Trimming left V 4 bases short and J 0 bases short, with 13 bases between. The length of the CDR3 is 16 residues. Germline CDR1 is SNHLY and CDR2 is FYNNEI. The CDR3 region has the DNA TGTGCCAGCAGTGGAGCCCTAGCGTACTCCTACAATGAGCAGTTCTTC. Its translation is CASSGALAYSYNEQFF.

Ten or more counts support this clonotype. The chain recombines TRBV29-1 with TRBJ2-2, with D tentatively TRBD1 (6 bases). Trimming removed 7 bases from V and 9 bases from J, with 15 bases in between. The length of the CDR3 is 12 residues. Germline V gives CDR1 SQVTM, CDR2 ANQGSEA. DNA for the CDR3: TGCAGCGGTGGACAGCGAAACCGGGAGCTGTTTTTT. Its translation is CSGGQRNRELFF.

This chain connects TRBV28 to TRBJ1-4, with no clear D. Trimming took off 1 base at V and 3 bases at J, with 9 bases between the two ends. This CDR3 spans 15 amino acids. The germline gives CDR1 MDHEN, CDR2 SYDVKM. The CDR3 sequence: CASSLYAPANEKLFF. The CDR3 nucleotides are TGTGCCAGCAGTTTATACGCCCCGGCTAATGAAAAACTGTTTTTT.